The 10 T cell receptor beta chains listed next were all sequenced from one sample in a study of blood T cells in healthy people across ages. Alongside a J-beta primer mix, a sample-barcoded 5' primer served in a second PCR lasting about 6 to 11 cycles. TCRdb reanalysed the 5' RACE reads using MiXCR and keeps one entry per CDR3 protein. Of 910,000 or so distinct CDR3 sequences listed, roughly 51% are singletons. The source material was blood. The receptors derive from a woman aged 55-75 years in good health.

CDR3 DNA: TGTGCCAGCAGCCCACGGCGGACGGCTAATGAAAAACTGTTTTTT. It yields the protein CASSPRRTANEKLFF. The rearrangement links TRBV7-2 to TRBJ1-4; no clear D gene. In germline, CDR1 is SGHTA, CDR2 FQGNSA. The V end was cut by 5 bases, the J end by 3 bases, with 13 bases between. The CDR3 runs 15 residues.

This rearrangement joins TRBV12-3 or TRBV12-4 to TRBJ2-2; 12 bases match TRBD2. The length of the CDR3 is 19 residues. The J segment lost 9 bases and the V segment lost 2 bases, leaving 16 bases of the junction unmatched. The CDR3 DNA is TGTGCCAGCAGTTTAAGCAGAAGGGACACTAGCGGGAGGTTGAGGGAGCTGTTTTTT. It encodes CASSLSRRDTSGRLRELFF.

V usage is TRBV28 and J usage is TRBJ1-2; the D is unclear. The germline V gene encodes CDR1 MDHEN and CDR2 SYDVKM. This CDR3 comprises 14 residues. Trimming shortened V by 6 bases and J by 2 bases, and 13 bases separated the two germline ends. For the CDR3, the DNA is TGTGCCAGCAGGACCCATGAAGGCAACTATGGCTACACCTTC. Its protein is CASRTHEGNYGYTF.

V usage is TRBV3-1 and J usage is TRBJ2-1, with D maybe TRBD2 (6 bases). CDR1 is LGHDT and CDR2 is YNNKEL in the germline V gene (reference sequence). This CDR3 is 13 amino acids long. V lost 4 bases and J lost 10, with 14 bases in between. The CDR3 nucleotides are TGTGCCAGCAGCCGGGACGGGGGTGGCGAGCAGTTCTTC. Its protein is CASSRDGGGEQFF.

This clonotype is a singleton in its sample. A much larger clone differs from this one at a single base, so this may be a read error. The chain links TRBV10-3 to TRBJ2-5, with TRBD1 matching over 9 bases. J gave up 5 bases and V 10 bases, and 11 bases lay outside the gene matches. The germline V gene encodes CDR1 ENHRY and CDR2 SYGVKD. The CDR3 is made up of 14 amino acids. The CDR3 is CATRSGTGLETQYF. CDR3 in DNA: TGTGCCACCAGGTCCGGGACAGGGCTCGAGACCCAGTACTTC.

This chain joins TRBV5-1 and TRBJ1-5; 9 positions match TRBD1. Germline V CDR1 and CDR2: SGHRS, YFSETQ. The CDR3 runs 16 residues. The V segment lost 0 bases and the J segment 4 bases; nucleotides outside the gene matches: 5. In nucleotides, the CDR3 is TGCGCCAGCAGCTTGGTGGGACAGGGAATAAATCAGCCCCAGCATTTT. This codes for CASSLVGQGINQPQHF.

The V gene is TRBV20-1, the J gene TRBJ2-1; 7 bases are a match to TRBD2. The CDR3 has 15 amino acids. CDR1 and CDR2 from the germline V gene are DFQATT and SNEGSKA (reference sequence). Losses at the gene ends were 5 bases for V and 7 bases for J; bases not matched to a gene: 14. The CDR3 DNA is TGCAGTGCTCTTCCTGGGACGGGAGGCGCGAATGAGCAGTTCTTC. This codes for CSALPGTGGANEQFF.

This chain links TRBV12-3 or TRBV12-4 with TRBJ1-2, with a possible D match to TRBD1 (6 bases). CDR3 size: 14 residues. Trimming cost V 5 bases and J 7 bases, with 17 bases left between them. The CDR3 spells CASSPGTIWCGYTF. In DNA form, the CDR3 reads TGTGCCAGCAGTCCCGGGACAATTTGGTGTGGCTACACCTTC.

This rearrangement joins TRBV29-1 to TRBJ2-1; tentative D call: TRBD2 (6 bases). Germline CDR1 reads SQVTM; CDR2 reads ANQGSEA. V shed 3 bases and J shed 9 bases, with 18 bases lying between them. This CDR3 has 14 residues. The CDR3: CSVDRAGLLGEQFF. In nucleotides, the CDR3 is TGCAGCGTTGATAGGGCGGGATTACTAGGTGAGCAGTTCTTC.

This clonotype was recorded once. The CDR3 sequence: CASSGWDTQYF. CDR3 DNA sequence: TGTGCCAGCAGTGGATGGGATACGCAGTATTTT. The rearrangement uses TRBV25-1 and TRBJ2-3, with D uncertain. In germline, CDR1 is MGHDK, CDR2 SYGVNS. The CDR3 runs 11 residues. Trimming left V 4 bases short and J 6 bases short, with 5 bases between.